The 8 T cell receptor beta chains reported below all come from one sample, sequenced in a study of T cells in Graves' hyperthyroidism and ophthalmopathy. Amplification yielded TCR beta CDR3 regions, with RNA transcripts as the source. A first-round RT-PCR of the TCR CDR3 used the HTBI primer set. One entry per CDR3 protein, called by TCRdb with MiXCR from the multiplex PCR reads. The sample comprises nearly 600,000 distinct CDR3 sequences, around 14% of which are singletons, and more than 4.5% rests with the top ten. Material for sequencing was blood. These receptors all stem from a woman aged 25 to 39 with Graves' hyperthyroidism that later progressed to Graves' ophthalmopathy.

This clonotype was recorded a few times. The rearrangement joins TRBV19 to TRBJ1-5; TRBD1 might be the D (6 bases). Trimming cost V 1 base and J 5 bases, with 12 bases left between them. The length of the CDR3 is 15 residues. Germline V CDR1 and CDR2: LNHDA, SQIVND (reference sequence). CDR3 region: CASSIGAGEDQPQHF. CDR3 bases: TGTGCCAGTAGTATAGGGGCAGGGGAGGATCAGCCCCAGCATTTT. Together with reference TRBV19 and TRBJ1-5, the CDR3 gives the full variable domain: DGGITQSPKYLFRKEGQNVTLSCEQNLNHDAMYWYRQDPGQGLRLIYYSQIVNDFQKGDIAEGYSVSREKKESFPLTVTSAQKNPTAFYLCASSIGAGEDQPQHFGDGTRLSIL.

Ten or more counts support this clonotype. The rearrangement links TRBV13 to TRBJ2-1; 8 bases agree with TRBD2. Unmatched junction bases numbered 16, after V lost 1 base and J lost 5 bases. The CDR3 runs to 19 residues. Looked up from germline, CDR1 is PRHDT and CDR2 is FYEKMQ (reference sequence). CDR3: CASSLVEPWDGRAHNEQFF. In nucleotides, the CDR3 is TGTGCCAGCAGCTTAGTAGAGCCTTGGGACGGGAGGGCCCACAATGAGCAGTTCTTC.

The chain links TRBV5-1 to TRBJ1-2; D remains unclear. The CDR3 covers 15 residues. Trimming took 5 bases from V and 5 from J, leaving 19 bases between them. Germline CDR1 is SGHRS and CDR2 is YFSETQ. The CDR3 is CASRFQLEPSYGYTF. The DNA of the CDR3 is TGCGCCAGCAGATTCCAGTTGGAGCCCTCTTATGGCTACACCTTC.

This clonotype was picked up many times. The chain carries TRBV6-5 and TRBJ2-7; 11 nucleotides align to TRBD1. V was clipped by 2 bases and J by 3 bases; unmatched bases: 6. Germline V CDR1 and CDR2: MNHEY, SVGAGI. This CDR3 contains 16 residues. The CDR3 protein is CASSYGSGTGGYEQYF. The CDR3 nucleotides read TGTGCCAGCAGTTACGGATCCGGGACAGGGGGCTACGAGCAGTACTTC.

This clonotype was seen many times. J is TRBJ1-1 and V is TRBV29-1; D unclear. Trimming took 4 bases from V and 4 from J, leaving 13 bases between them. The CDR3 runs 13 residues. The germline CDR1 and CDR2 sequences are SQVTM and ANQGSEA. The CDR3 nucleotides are TGCAGCGTTGGGAGGGCTCAGGCCACTGAAGCTTTCTTT. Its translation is CSVGRAQATEAFF.

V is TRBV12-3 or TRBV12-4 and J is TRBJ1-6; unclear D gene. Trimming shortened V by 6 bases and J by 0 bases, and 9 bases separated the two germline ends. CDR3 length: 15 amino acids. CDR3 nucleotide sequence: TGTGCCAGCAGACCCGGAAGCTCCTATAATTCACCCCTCCACTTT. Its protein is CASRPGSSYNSPLHF.

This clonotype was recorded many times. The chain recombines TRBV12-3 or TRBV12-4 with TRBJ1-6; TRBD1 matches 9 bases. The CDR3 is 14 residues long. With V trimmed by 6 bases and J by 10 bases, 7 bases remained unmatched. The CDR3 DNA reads TGTGCCAGCAGCGGGGACAGGGAATTCTCACCCCTCCACTTT. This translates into CASSGDREFSPLHF.

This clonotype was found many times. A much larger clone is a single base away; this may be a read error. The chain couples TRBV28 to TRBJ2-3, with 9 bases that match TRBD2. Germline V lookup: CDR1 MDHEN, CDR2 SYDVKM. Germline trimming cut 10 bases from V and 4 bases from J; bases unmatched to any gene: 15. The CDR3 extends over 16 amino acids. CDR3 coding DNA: TGTGCCATCCTGACCGGGGAGCGGGAGGTACCAGATACGCAGTATTTT. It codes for CAILTGEREVPDTQYF.